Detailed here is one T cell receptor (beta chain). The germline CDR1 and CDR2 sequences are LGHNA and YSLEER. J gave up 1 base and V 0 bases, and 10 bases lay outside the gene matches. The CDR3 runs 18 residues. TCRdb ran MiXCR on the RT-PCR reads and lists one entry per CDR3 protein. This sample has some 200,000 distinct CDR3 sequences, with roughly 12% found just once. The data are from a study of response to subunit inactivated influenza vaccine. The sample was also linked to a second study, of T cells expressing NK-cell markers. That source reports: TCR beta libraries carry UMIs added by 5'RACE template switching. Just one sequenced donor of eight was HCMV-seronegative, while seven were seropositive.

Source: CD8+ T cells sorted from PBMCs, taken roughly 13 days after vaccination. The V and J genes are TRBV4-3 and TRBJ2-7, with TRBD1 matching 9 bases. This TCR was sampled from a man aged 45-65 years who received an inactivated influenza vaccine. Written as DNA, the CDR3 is TGCGCCAGCAGCCAAGACCTGATGACAGGGGGTCGGTCCTACGAGCAGTACTTC. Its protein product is CASSQDLMTGGRSYEQYF.